This is a list of T cell receptor beta chains from one sample in a study of early stage breast cancer tumors. Produced via immunoSEQ multiplex PCR; TCRdb's table is partial and in-frame only. The sample holds thousands of clones, under 70% seen once. Sequences were obtained from normal breast tissue next to the tumor. These receptors originate from a person in their 60s with breast cancer. Both conserved end residues are part of each CDR3. Fields, in order: J gene, V gene, clone size, D gene, CDR3 DNA, CDR3 protein. D genes are given only for firm matches. Clone size is not always given. Where it is, it says once, few, many or a class for expanded clones.

>TRBJ2-1|TRBV5-4|NA|TRBD2
TGTGCCAGCAGCTCACCGGGACTAGCGGGGGGGGAGCAGTTCTTC
CASSSPGLAGGEQFF
>TRBJ2-2|TRBV19|NA|NA
TGTGCCAGTAGTCCCCCCGACCGACACACCGGGGAGCTGTTTTTT
CASSPPDRHTGELFF
>TRBJ1-1|TRBV5-6|NA|TRBD1
TGTGCCAGTGACAGGGGGCGGAATACTGAAGCTTTCTTT
CASDRGRNTEAFF
>TRBJ1-1|TRBV2|once|NA
TGTGCCAGCAACTTCAGGGACGGGGTAGCTTTCTTT
CASNFRDGVAFF
>TRBJ2-5|TRBV5-1|NA|NA
TGCGCCAGCAGCTTGGGGCCCAGAGAGGAGACCCAGTACTTC
CASSLGPREETQYF
>TRBJ1-1|TRBV5-6|few|NA
TGTGCCAGCAGCGCGGGGACCGCGTTTCCTTTGGCTTTCTTT
CASSAGTAFPLAFF
>TRBJ1-6|TRBV27|few|TRBD1
TGTGCCAGCAGTTTATACAGGGGGACACCCCTCCACTTT
CASSLYRGTPLHF
>TRBJ2-4|TRBV15|NA|TRBD1
TGTGCCACCGCCGGGACAGGGTTCGACATTCAGTACTTC
CATAGTGFDIQYF
>TRBJ2-7|TRBV11-3|NA|NA
TGTGCCAGCAGCTTGCAGCCAAACTACGAGCAGTACTTC
CASSLQPNYEQYF
>TRBJ2-7|TRBV19|NA|TRBD2
TGTGCCAGCGGGGGGACGGTTGAGAGCGAGCAGTACTTC
CASGGTVESEQYF
>TRBJ2-3|TRBV7-9|once|TRBD2
TGTGCCAGCAGCTTAGGGACTAGCGGGGGGCACACAGATACGCAGTATTTT
CASSLGTSGGHTDTQYF
>TRBJ2-3|TRBV11-3|NA|NA
TGTGCCAGCAGCCCCTCCCGCTCGGATACGCAGTATTTT
CASSPSRSDTQYF
>TRBJ1-1|TRBV7-3|NA|NA
TGTGCCAGCAGCTCACAGGCGGGCGCTGAAGCTTTCTTT
CASSSQAGAEAFF
>TRBJ2-3|TRBV11-2|NA|NA
TGTGCCAGCAGCTTAACGGAGGGCGATACGCAGTATTTT
CASSLTEGDTQYF
>TRBJ2-6|TRBV5-1|NA|NA
TGCGCCAGCAGCTTGGTCGAGACTGGGGCCAACGTCCTGACTTTC
CASSLVETGANVLTF
>TRBJ2-7|TRBV2|few|NA
TGTGCCAGCAGTGAAGCGCTTAGACTCACGTCCCCATCCTACGAGCAGTACTTC
CASSEALRLTSPSYEQYF
>TRBJ1-1|TRBV29-1|NA|NA
TGCAGCGTTGCCCAGATTGAAGCTTTCTTT
CSVAQIEAFF
>TRBJ1-4|TRBV29-1|NA|NA
TGCAGCGTTGAAGATGCCTCTCTCGGGAGAAAACTGTTTTTT
CSVEDASLGRKLFF
>TRBJ1-6|TRBV11-2|NA|TRBD1
TGTGCCAGCACCTGGGACAGGGGGGGGTCCTATAATTCACCCCTCCACTTT
CASTWDRGGSYNSPLHF
>TRBJ1-4|TRBV5-6|few|NA
TGTGCCAGCAGCTTGTTAAATCCGGTGTTACGCAATGAAAAACTGTTTTTT
CASSLLNPVLRNEKLFF
>TRBJ2-1|TRBV5-1|NA|TRBD2
TGCGCCAGCAGCGCGACTAGCGGGACCTACAATGAGCAGTTCTTC
CASSATSGTYNEQFF
>TRBJ1-3|TRBV29-1|NA|TRBD1
TGCAGCGTGCGGACAGGGGCAACCTCTGGAAACACCATATATTTT
CSVRTGATSGNTIYF
>TRBJ1-5|TRBV6-1|NA|NA
TGTGCCAGCAGTGATGCCGTCTGGGGGAATCAGCCCCAGCATTTT
CASSDAVWGNQPQHF
>TRBJ2-1|TRBV5-1|once|TRBD2
TGCGCCAGCAGCTTGGTAACGTTGGGCGGGGGGGCACGTAATGAGCAGTTCTTC
CASSLVTLGGGARNEQFF
>TRBJ1-2|TRBV6-4|large|NA
TGTGCCAGCAGTGACACCCCACAGGCCCTCGGTGGCTACACCTTC
CASSDTPQALGGYTF
>TRBJ1-3|TRBV6-1|NA|NA
TGTGCCAGCAGTGAAGGGACATCTCAAGGAAACACCATATATTTT
CASSEGTSQGNTIYF
>TRBJ2-3|TRBV6-5|once|TRBD1
TGTGCCAGCCACCCGCAGGGGGATATGACAGATACGCAGTATTTT
CASHPQGDMTDTQYF
>TRBJ2-5|TRBV2|NA|NA
TGTGCCAGCAGTCGCCGCCCGATGGAGACCCAGTACTTC
CASSRRPMETQYF
>TRBJ2-4|TRBV6-1|NA|NA
TGTGCCAGCAGTGAATCTGGCGGGATCCAGTACTTC
CASSESGGIQYF
>TRBJ2-3|TRBV30|NA|TRBD2
TGTGCCTGGAGTGAAGGTGCTAGCGGGGGGTTAGATACGCAGTATTTT
CAWSEGASGGLDTQYF
>TRBJ1-1|TRBV19|NA|NA
TGTGCCAGTATCGGCATGAACACTGAAGCTTTCTTT
CASIGMNTEAFF
>TRBJ2-6|TRBV5-5|NA|NA
TGTGCCAGCAGCTTGCCTGGGGCCAACGTCCTGACTTTC
CASSLPGANVLTF
>TRBJ1-3|TRBV6-5|NA|NA
TGTGCCAGCAGTTCCCAGGACCTCTTCTCTGGAAACACCATATATTTT
CASSSQDLFSGNTIYF
>TRBJ2-2|TRBV5-6|NA|TRBD2
TGTGCCAGCAGTGGACTAGCCGGGGAGCTGTTTTTT
CASSGLAGELFF
>TRBJ2-2|TRBV7-2|NA|TRBD2
TGTGCCAGCAGTACATCGGGACTAGCGGGAGTTATAGCCGGGGAGCTGTTTTTT
CASSTSGLAGVIAGELFF
>TRBJ2-5|TRBV5-6|NA|NA
TGTGCCAGCAGCCACTACGCCCAGGAGACCCAGTACTTC
CASSHYAQETQYF
>TRBJ1-2|TRBV6-5|NA|NA
TGTGCCAGCATCGGCAGGGGACTCGGCTACACCTTC
CASIGRGLGYTF
>TRBJ2-2|TRBV6-5|NA|NA
TGTGCCAGCAGTTACTCCCTTAGGTGGGGGGAGCTGTTTTTT
CASSYSLRWGELFF
>TRBJ2-6|TRBV27|NA|NA
TGTGCCAGCACCCGGGGTGGGGCCAACGTCCTGACTTTC
CASTRGGANVLTF
>TRBJ1-1|TRBV5-1|few|NA
TGCGCCAGCAGCCCCGGACGGATGAACACTGAAGCTTTCTTT
CASSPGRMNTEAFF
>TRBJ2-2|TRBV5-1|NA|TRBD1
TGCGCCAGCAGCACGGACAGGGGGAGCACCGGGGAGCTGTTTTTT
CASSTDRGSTGELFF